This entry lists 7 T cell receptor beta chains sequenced from one sample in a study of radiotherapy plus CTLA-4 blockade in lung cancer. Profiling relied on immunoSEQ multiplex PCR, and the TCRdb table lists in-frame clones only, not all of them. The table has roughly 80,000 clones, about four fifths seen once. The sequences come from peripheral blood, collected from a patient treated with radiotherapy plus ipilimumab. The source is a human donor with non-small cell lung cancer who had a partial response to radiotherapy plus ipilimumab. Some clones in this sample may be carry-over from other donors' samples.

The CDR3 loop reads CASSALGGAYQPQHF. The CDR3 bases are TGTGCCAGCAGCGCCCTGGGAGGGGCGTATCAGCCCCAGCATTTT. The chain uses TRBV7-2 and TRBJ1-5, with D possibly TRBD1 on 5 matching bases. In germline, CDR1 is SGHTA, CDR2 FQGNSA. V was clipped by 5 bases and J by 5 bases, with 16 bases between them. CDR3 size: 15 residues.

The genes are TRBV27 and TRBJ2-2, with TRBD2 matching over 8 bases. CDR3 size: 13 residues. V lost 6 bases, J lost 4 bases, and 1 base stayed unmatched. Germline CDR1 and CDR2: MNHEY and SMNVEV (reference sequence). The chain's CDR3 is CASRAGGTGELFF. The CDR3 region has the DNA TGTGCCAGCAGGGCGGGGGGCACCGGGGAGCTGTTTTTT.

The V gene is TRBV9, the J gene TRBJ1-6, with D perhaps TRBD1 (5 bases). This CDR3 contains 16 residues. Trimming took 3 bases from V and 7 from J, leaving 17 bases between them. Germline assignment: CDR1 SGDLS and CDR2 YYNGEE. CDR3 nucleotide sequence: TGTGCCAGCAGCGGGCGGGACTCTCTAGGGAATTCACCCCTCCACTTT. Its translation is CASSGRDSLGNSPLHF.

The J gene is TRBJ1-5, the V gene TRBV2; no definite D call. Between the trimmed V and J ends, which lost 2 bases and 0 bases, there was a span of 5 bases. The CDR3 length is 14 residues. CDR1 is SNHLY and CDR2 is FYNNEI in the germline V gene. This chain's CDR3 is CASSEQYSNQPQHF. The DNA of the CDR3 is TGTGCCAGCAGTGAACAGTATAGCAATCAGCCCCAGCATTTT.

CDR3 residues: CASSRGQGYTGELFF. The CDR3 DNA reads as TGTGCCAGCTCACGGGGACAGGGTTACACCGGGGAGCTGTTTTTT. The rearrangement joins TRBV18 to TRBJ2-2; 9 bases are shared with TRBD1. The CDR3 has 15 amino acids. The V gene's germline CDR1 is KGHSH and CDR2 LQKENI. J lost 3 bases, V lost 4 bases, and 3 bases had no gene match.

This clone was seen a few times. This chain connects TRBV10-3 to TRBJ1-5; 8 nucleotides match TRBD1. The CDR3 contains 14 residues. Germline CDR1 and CDR2: ENHRY and SYGVKD. The junction had 9 bases not matched to a gene; V was cut back by 10 bases and J by 4 bases. The CDR3 sequence: CATGSGGPNQPQHF. In DNA, the CDR3 is TGTGCCACCGGTTCAGGGGGCCCTAATCAGCCCCAGCATTTT.

This clone was seen only once. The chain is built from TRBV19 and TRBJ2-1; 12 nucleotides line up with TRBD2. CDR3 length: 16 amino acids. CDR1 and CDR2 (germline): LNHDA, SQIVND (reference sequence). V shed 4 bases, J shed 2 bases, and the junction held 3 bases outside the gene matches. The CDR3: CASSTRLAGAYNEQFF. The CDR3 coding sequence is TGTGCCAGTAGTACACGACTAGCGGGGGCCTACAATGAGCAGTTCTTC.